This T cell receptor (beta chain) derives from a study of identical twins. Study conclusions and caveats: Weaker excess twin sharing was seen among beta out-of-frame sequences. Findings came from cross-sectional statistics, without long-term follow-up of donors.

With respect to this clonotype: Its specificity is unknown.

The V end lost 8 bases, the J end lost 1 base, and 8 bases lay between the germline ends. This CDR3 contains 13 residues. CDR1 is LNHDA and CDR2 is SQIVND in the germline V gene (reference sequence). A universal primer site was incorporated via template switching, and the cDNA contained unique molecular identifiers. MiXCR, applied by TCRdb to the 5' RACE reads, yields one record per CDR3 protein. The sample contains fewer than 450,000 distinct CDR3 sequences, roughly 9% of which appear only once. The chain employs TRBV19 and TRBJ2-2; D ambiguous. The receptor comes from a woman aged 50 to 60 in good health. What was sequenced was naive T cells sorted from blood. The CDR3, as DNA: TGTGCCAGTGGCGCAGTGAACACCGGGGAGCTGTTTTTT. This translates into CASGAVNTGELFF.